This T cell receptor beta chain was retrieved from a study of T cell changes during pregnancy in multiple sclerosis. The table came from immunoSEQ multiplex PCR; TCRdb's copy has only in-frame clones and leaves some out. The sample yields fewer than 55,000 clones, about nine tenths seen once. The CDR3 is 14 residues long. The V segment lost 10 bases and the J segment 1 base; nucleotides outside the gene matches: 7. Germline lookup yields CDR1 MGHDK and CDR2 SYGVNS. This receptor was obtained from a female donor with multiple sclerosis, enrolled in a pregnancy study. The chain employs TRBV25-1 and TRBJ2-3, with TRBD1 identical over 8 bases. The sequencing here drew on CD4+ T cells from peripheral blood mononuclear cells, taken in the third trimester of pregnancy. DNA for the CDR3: TGTGCCACCCGAGACAGGGGCGGCACAGATACGCAGTATTTT. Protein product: CATRDRGGTDTQYF.